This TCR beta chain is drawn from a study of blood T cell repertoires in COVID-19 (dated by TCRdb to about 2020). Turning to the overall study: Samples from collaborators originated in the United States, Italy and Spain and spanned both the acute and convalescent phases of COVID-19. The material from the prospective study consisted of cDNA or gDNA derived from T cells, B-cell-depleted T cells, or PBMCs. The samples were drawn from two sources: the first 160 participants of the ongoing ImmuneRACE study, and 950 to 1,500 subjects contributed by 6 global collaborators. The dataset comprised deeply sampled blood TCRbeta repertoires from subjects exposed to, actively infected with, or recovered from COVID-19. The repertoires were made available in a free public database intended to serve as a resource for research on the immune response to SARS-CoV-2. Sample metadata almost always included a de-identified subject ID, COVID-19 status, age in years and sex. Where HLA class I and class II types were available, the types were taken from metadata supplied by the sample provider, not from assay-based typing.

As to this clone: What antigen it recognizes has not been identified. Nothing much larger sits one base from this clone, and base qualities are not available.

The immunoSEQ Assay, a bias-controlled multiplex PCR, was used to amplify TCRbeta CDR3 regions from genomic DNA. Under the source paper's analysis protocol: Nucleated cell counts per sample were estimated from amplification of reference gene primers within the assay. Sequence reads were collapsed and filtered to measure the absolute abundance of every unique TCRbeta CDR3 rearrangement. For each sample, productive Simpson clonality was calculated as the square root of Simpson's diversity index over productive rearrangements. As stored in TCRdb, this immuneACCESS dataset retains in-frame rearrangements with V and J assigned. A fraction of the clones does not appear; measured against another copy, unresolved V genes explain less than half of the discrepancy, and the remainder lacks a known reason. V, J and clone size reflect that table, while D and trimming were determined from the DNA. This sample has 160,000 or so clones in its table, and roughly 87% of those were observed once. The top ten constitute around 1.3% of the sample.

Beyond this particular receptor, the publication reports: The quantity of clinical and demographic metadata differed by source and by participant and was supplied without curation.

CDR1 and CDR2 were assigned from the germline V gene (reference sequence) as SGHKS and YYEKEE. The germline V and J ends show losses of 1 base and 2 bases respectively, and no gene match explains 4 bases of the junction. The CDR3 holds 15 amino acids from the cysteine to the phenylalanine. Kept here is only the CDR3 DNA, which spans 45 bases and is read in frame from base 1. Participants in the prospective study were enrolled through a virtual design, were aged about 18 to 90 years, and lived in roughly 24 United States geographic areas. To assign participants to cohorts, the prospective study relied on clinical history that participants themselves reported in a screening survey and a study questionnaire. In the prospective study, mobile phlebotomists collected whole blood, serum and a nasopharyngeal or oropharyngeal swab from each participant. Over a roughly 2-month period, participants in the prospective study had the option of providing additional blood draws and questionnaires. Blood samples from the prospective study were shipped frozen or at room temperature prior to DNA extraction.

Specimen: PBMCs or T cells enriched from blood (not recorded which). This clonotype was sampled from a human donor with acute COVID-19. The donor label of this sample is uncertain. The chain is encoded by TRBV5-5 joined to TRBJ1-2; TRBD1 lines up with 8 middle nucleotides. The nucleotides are TGTGCCAGCAGCTTGTACGGGGACAGGAACTATGGCTACACCTTC. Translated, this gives CASSLYGDRNYGYTF.